The present T cell receptor (beta chain) was sequenced within a study of T cells in Graves' hyperthyroidism and ophthalmopathy. Turning to the study itself: It was at initial diagnosis, before any treatment, that peripheral blood was collected.

Amplified regions were TCR beta CDR3 sequences from RNA transcripts. An initial round of RT-PCR targeting the TCR CDR3 relied on the HTBI primer set. TCRdb reanalysed the multiplex PCR reads using MiXCR and keeps one entry per CDR3 protein. Of about 520,000 distinct CDR3 sequences detected, around 22% appear once; the ten largest clones hold about 11%. This clonotype was counted many times. The CDR3 extends over 14 amino acids. Per the germline V gene, CDR1 is SGHTA and CDR2 is FQGTGA. V was cut by 5 bases and J by 1 base, with 9 bases left in between. This receptor was identified in a woman in her twenties or thirties with Graves' ophthalmopathy. The sequenced sample consisted of blood. This chain uses TRBV7-3 with TRBJ2-4; a weak D match, TRBD2 (6 bases). In DNA, the CDR3 is TGTGCCAGCAGCCCGGGAGAGGCCAAAAACATTCAGTACTTC. Its protein product is CASSPGEAKNIQYF.